These 26 T cell receptor beta chains share one sample of origin, sequenced in a study of T cell responses to AZD1222 COVID-19 vaccine. The protocol was immunoSEQ multiplex PCR, while the TCRdb copy is restricted to in-frame clones and leaves out a portion. The sample shows around 150,000 clones, roughly 93% of them seen only once. The sequencing used peripheral blood, collected 28 days after the second AZD1222 dose. Receptors were obtained from an adult who received the AZD1222 COVID-19 vaccine.

This clone was recorded only once. The same CDR3 can be traced to other DNA sequences in this sample. V gene TRBV3-1 (or the pseudogene TRBV3-2) combines with J gene TRBJ2-7, with no clear D. The ends were cut back, 3 bases at V and 4 bases at J, with 4 bases in the middle. Per the germline V gene, CDR1 is LGHDT and CDR2 is YNNKEL (reference sequence). The CDR3 is made up of 11 amino acids. The CDR3, as DNA: TGTGCCAGCAGCCAGGGTTACGAGCAGTACTTC. Translation: CASSQGYEQYF.

This sequence joins TRBV7-3 and TRBJ2-2, with D uncertain. Germline loops: CDR1 SGHTA, CDR2 FQGTGA. The germline V and J ends were trimmed by 0 bases and 1 base, with 3 bases remaining between them. The CDR3 has 14 amino acids. In DNA, the CDR3 is TGTGCCAGCAGCTTAACGTTGAACACCGGGGAGCTGTTTTTT. Its translation: CASSLTLNTGELFF.

This clone came up once. The chain carries TRBV7-9 and TRBJ1-4; 9 nucleotides line up with TRBD1. The CDR3 runs to 13 residues. Germline-derived CDR1 and CDR2 are SEHNR and FQNEAQ (reference sequence). V shed 5 bases and J 7 bases; nucleotides not matched to a gene: 2. CDR3 protein: CASSMGQGEKLFF. CDR3 bases: TGTGCCAGCAGCATGGGACAGGGTGAAAAACTGTTTTTT.

Written as DNA, the CDR3 is TGCGCCAGCAGCTTTAGCACAGATACGCAGTATTTT. Amino acid sequence: CASSFSTDTQYF. The rearrangement uses TRBV5-1 and TRBJ2-3; no clear D gene. CDR1 SGHRS and CDR2 YFSETQ come from the germline V gene. Trimming shortened V by 2 bases and J by 0 bases, and 1 base separated the two germline ends. The CDR3 length is 12 residues.

The V gene is TRBV5-1, the J gene TRBJ2-1, with a possible D match to TRBD2 (6 bases). Germline assignment: CDR1 SGHRS and CDR2 YFSETQ. This CDR3 contains 13 residues. The germline V and J ends were trimmed by 1 base and 6 bases, with 8 bases remaining between them. As DNA, the CDR3 is TGCGCCAGCAGCTTGCTAGCGAGCAATGAGCAGTTCTTC. This gives the protein CASSLLASNEQFF. Looking up the rest from reference TRBV5-1 and TRBJ2-1 gives the full variable domain: KAGVTQTPRYLIKTRGQQVTLSCSPISGHRSVSWYQQTPGQGLQFLFEYFSETQRNKGNFPGRFSGRQFSNSRSEMNVSTLELGDSALYLCASSLLASNEQFFGPGTRLTVL.

The rearrangement joins TRBV7-3 to TRBJ1-1; D is perhaps TRBD1 (5 bases). Germline V gene lookup returns CDR1 SGHTA and CDR2 FQGTGA. The V gene lost 4 bases and the J gene lost 0 bases, with 9 bases spanning the gap. The CDR3 is made up of 14 amino acids. This CDR3 is CASSSQGLNTEAFF. The CDR3 nucleotides read TGTGCCAGCAGCTCTCAGGGTCTGAACACTGAAGCTTTCTTT.

The chain recombines TRBV4-1 with TRBJ2-3, with D unresolved. V lost 0 bases and J 4 bases, leaving 8 bases between the germline ends. Germline V CDR1 and CDR2: MGHRA, YSYEKL. This CDR3 is built from 14 residues. CDR3 protein: CASSQERFPDTQYF. The CDR3 DNA reads TGCGCCAGCAGCCAAGAAAGGTTCCCAGATACGCAGTATTTT.

V usage is TRBV7-2 and J usage is TRBJ1-1, with D possibly matching TRBD1 (5 bases). This CDR3 is 14 amino acids long. Trimming took off 2 bases at V and 7 bases at J, with 14 bases between the two ends. CDR1 SGHTA and CDR2 FQGNSA come from the germline V gene. The DNA for the CDR3 is TGTGCCAGCAGCTTATTGGGGGGGGTAGGTGAAGCTTTCTTT. This translates into CASSLLGGVGEAFF.

This clone has just one count. The rearrangement joins TRBV18 to TRBJ2-7; possible D gene TRBD1, 6 bases. CDR3 length: 15 residues. Germline CDR1 reads KGHSH; CDR2 reads LQKENI. Trimming took 2 bases from V and 4 from J, leaving 15 bases between them. CDR3 sequence reads: CASSPEAGVQYEQYF. Here the CDR3 DNA reads TGTGCCAGCTCACCAGAGGCAGGGGTTCAGTACGAGCAGTACTTC. The full variable domain, with the rest looked up from reference TRBV18 and TRBJ2-7, is NAGVMQNPRHLVRRRGQEARLRCSPMKGHSHVYWYRQLPEEGLKFMVYLQKENIIDESGMPKERFSAEFPKEGPSILRIQQVVRGDSAAYFCASSPEAGVQYEQYFGPGTRLTVT.

V is TRBV3-1 (or the pseudogene TRBV3-2) and J is TRBJ1-1, with 9 nucleotides matching TRBD1. CDR3 length equals 15 residues. From germline, CDR1 is LGHDT and CDR2 YNNKEL (reference sequence). V lost 5 bases and J lost 0; bases outside the gene matches: 4. CDR3 in DNA: TGTGCCAGCAGCGCCCGGGACAGGGTGAACACTGAAGCTTTCTTT. Its translation is CASSARDRVNTEAFF.

This clone was counted once. The gene calls are TRBV3-1 (or the pseudogene TRBV3-2) and TRBJ1-1; D gene ambiguous. V was clipped by 5 bases and J by 1 base, with 8 bases between them. CDR1 and CDR2 from the germline V gene are LGHDT and YNNKEL (reference sequence). CDR3 length equals 13 residues. DNA for the CDR3: TGTGCCAGCAGCGTTACGGCGAACACTGAAGCTTTCTTT. It yields the protein CASSVTANTEAFF.

The chain employs TRBV5-4 and TRBJ2-3; TRBD2 matches 7 bases. The CDR3 runs 16 residues. Germline lookup yields CDR1 SGHNT and CDR2 YYREEE (reference sequence). V lost 3 bases, J lost 6 bases, and 13 bases stayed unmatched. Here the CDR3 reads CASSSGRTRSADTQYF. The CDR3 nucleotides read TGTGCCAGCAGCTCGGGCCGGACTAGAAGTGCGGATACGCAGTATTTT.

The chain has TRBV10-3 and TRBJ1-5, with a weak D call TRBD1 (6 bases). CDR1 and CDR2 from the germline V gene are ENHRY and SYGVKD. There are 15 residues in the CDR3. V was trimmed by 1 base and J by 2 bases, leaving 9 bases between them. The CDR3 coding sequence is TGTGCCATCAGTGAGTGGGGGCCGGGCAATCAGCCCCAGCATTTT. This codes for CAISEWGPGNQPQHF.

The J gene is TRBJ2-1, the V gene TRBV5-1, with 10 bases aligning to TRBD2. The CDR3 totals 16 residues. V lost 4 bases, J lost 5 bases, and 9 bases stayed unmatched. Germline-derived CDR1 and CDR2 are SGHRS and YFSETQ. This CDR3 is CASSTTGTSVNNEQFF. The CDR3 DNA reads as TGCGCCAGCAGCACTACCGGGACTAGCGTCAACAATGAGCAGTTCTTC. Using reference TRBV5-1 and TRBJ2-1 for the parts outside the CDR3, the full variable domain is KAGVTQTPRYLIKTRGQQVTLSCSPISGHRSVSWYQQTPGQGLQFLFEYFSETQRNKGNFPGRFSGRQFSNSRSEMNVSTLELGDSALYLCASSTTGTSVNNEQFFGPGTRLTVL.

This clone was observed a single time. The chain recombines TRBV2 with TRBJ1-5; D may be TRBD1 (5 bases). Germline V lookup: CDR1 SNHLY, CDR2 FYNNEI. The ends were cut back, 8 bases at V and 0 bases at J, with 20 bases in the middle. The CDR3 has 17 amino acids. CDR3 coding DNA: TGTGCCAGCGGAGCGCCCCTGGGACGGAATAGCAATCAGCCCCAGCATTTT. Translation: CASGAPLGRNSNQPQHF.

CDR3 coding DNA: TGTGCCAGTAGTATAACAGGGGACTATGGCTACACCTTC. Translation: CASSITGDYGYTF. The J gene is TRBJ1-2, the V gene TRBV19; 7 positions match TRBD1. Germline lookup yields CDR1 LNHDA and CDR2 SQIVND (reference sequence). This CDR3 comprises 13 residues. Losses at the gene ends were 2 bases for V and 3 bases for J; bases not matched to a gene: 0.

J is TRBJ1-1 and V is TRBV7-9; D remains unclear. V was trimmed by 1 base and J by 1 base, leaving 7 bases between them. There are 14 residues in the CDR3. Germline loops: CDR1 SEHNR, CDR2 FQNEAQ (reference sequence). In DNA, the CDR3 is TGTGCCAGCAGCTTAGGGCCGCCGAACACTGAAGCTTTCTTT. As protein: CASSLGPPNTEAFF.

The chain uses TRBV27 and TRBJ2-1; TRBD1 is a possible D gene (6 bases). CDR3 length: 13 amino acids. Germline CDR1 is MNHEY and CDR2 is SMNVEV (reference sequence). The V gene lost 7 bases and the J gene lost 4 bases, with 11 bases spanning the gap. CDR3 coding DNA: TGTGCCAGCAAGGGGGTCGAGTACAATGAGCAGTTCTTC. Encoded protein: CASKGVEYNEQFF.

V and J are TRBV5-8 and TRBJ1-5, with no clear D. The CDR3 sequence is 17 residues long. Trimming removed 1 base at V and 0 bases at J, with 14 bases between. Germline V gives CDR1 SGHTS, CDR2 YDEGEE. The DNA of the CDR3 is TGTGCCAGCAGCTTGACCCCCTGGGGATATAGCAATCAGCCCCAGCATTTT. Protein product: CASSLTPWGYSNQPQHF.

The chain carries TRBV11-3 and TRBJ2-2; 8 bases match TRBD2. This CDR3 has 15 residues. V gave up 4 bases and J gave up 4 bases; unmatched junction bases: 5. Germline CDR1 is SGHNT and CDR2 is YENEEA. CDR3 in amino acids: CASSWGLGITGELFF. CDR3 nucleotides: TGTGCCAGCAGCTGGGGACTAGGTATCACCGGGGAGCTGTTTTTT. The entire variable domain, with the rest obtained from reference TRBV11-3 and TRBJ2-2, is as follows: EAGVVQSPRYKIIEKKQPVAFWCNPISGHNTLYWYLQNLGQGPELLIRYENEEAVDDSQLPKDRFSAERLKGVDSTLKIQPAELGDSAVYLCASSWGLGITGELFFGEGSRLTVL.

The chain recombines TRBV19 with TRBJ1-3; weak D call: TRBD1 (6 bases). The germline V and J ends were trimmed by 4 bases and 0 bases, with 13 bases remaining between them. The length of the CDR3 is 16 residues. The germline gives CDR1 LNHDA, CDR2 SQIVND (reference sequence). The CDR3 bases are TGTGCCAGTAGTAAACAGGGACGGTACTCTGGAAACACCATATATTTT. Its protein is CASSKQGRYSGNTIYF.

This clone was recorded only once. The genes are TRBV2 and TRBJ1-1; 7 positions match TRBD1. V was pared by 9 bases and J by 4 bases, with 8 bases of the junction left unmatched. CDR3 length: 13 amino acids. Germline assignment: CDR1 SNHLY and CDR2 FYNNEI. For the CDR3, the DNA is TGTGCCAGACGAAGACAGGGTTCCACTGAAGCTTTCTTT. The encoded protein is CARRRQGSTEAFF.

The chain recombines TRBV5-5 with TRBJ1-1; 8 nucleotides align to TRBD1. The CDR3 sequence is 16 residues long. CDR1 is SGHKS, CDR2 YYEKEE, per germline (reference sequence). The junction had 8 bases not matched to a gene; V was cut back by 2 bases and J by 2 bases. The CDR3 nucleotides read TGTGCCAGCAGCTTACACGAGGACAGGGCAAACACTGAAGCTTTCTTT. The encoded protein is CASSLHEDRANTEAFF.

The chain carries TRBV6-1 and TRBJ1-4; the D is unclear. Between the trimmed V and J ends, which lost 2 bases and 12 bases, there was a span of 10 bases. This CDR3 has 12 amino acids. Germline V lookup: CDR1 MNHNS, CDR2 SASEGT. The CDR3 is CASSELPKQLFF. The CDR3 DNA reads TGTGCCAGCAGTGAACTGCCGAAGCAACTGTTTTTT.

The rearrangement links TRBV6-5 to TRBJ1-1; the match to TRBD1 covers 7 bases. The CDR3 sequence is 14 residues long. The junction had 8 bases not matched to a gene; V was cut back by 7 bases and J by 3 bases. Per the germline V gene, CDR1 is MNHEY and CDR2 is SVGAGI. CDR3 DNA sequence: TGTGCCAGCACTCCGACAGGGAGTGACACTGAAGCTTTCTTT. This gives the protein CASTPTGSDTEAFF.

Concerning this clone itself: This specimen includes other DNA sequences encoding the same CDR3. This chain links TRBV19 with TRBJ1-1, with a possible D match to TRBD1 (5 bases). The CDR3 contains 13 residues. Per germline, CDR1 LNHDA and CDR2 SQIVND (reference sequence). Trimming took off 8 bases at V and 1 base at J, with 11 bases between the two ends. DNA for the CDR3: TGTGCCAGTTCAGACAGACCGAACACTGAAGCTTTCTTT. Protein sequence: CASSDRPNTEAFF.